A single sample gave rise to the 27 T cell receptor beta chains below, sequenced in a study of human T cells and chemical hapten exposure. TCRdb recomputed calls from the RACE reads with MiXCR, one row per CDR3 protein. There are some 300,000 distinct CDR3 sequences in the sample; 5.5% occur only once, and about 7.7% lies in the top ten. Time point noted: pre-sensitization, week 0. Treatment denoted: therapeutic diphenylcyclopropenone sensitization with weekly scalp DPC. Sequencing was performed on whole blood, taken in connection with sensitization to the hapten diphenylcyclopropenone (DPC). All receptors derive from a woman younger than 30 with alopecia areata. Some clones in this sample may be carry-over from other donors' samples.

Many counts were recorded for this clonotype. V and J are TRBV4-2 and TRBJ2-7; a weak D match, TRBD1 (6 bases). Germline V gives CDR1 LGHNA, CDR2 YNFKEQ. This CDR3 has 13 amino acids. Trimming took 0 bases from V and 5 from J, leaving 8 bases between them. CDR3 sequence: CASSQDSGDEQYF. DNA of the CDR3: TGTGCCAGCAGCCAAGATTCAGGGGACGAGCAGTACTTC.

The sample holds many counts of this clonotype. The V and J genes are TRBV20-1 and TRBJ1-2; TRBD1 aligns across 7 bases. CDR1 DFQATT and CDR2 SNEGSKA come from the germline V gene (reference sequence). This CDR3 is 13 amino acids long. Trimming cost V 5 bases and J 1 base; bases outside gene matches: 4. CDR3 sequence reads: CSAARDSNYGYTF. The CDR3 DNA is TGCAGTGCTGCACGGGACAGTAACTATGGCTACACCTTC.

The V call is TRBV2, the J call TRBJ2-3, with 14 positions matching TRBD2. The ends lost 0 bases at V and 5 bases at J; junction bases unmatched: 7. The CDR3 length is 18 residues. Germline V gene data show CDR1 as SNHLY and CDR2 as FYNNEI. The CDR3 nucleotides are TGTGCCAGCAGTGAAGCCGGACTAGCGGGGGGAAAGTTAGATACGCAGTATTTT. Its protein product is CASSEAGLAGGKLDTQYF.

Comments on this clonotype: Given the absence of the conserved phenylalanine or tryptophan at the CDR3 end, a read error is likely. V is TRBV18 and J is TRBJ2-2; a possible D gene is TRBD1 (5 bases). V was trimmed by 3 bases and J by 3 bases, leaving 14 bases between them. Per germline, CDR1 KGHSH and CDR2 LQKENI. This CDR3 comprises 16 residues. CDR3 region: CASSPALGAHTGELFS. As DNA, the CDR3 is TGTGCCAGCTCACCCGCCCTTGGGGCCCACACCGGGGAGCTGTTTTCT.

This clonotype was seen many times. The chain has TRBV7-8 and TRBJ1-5, with D possibly TRBD1 on 6 matching bases. Germline loops: CDR1 SGHVS, CDR2 FQNEAQ. This CDR3 has 16 amino acids. Trimming took 5 bases from V and 0 from J, leaving 14 bases between them. CDR3 in amino acids: CASSLTGSYSNQPQHF. In nucleotides, the CDR3 is TGTGCCAGCAGCCTGACAGGATCTTATAGCAATCAGCCCCAGCATTTT.

A few counts support this clonotype. The chain employs TRBV6-5 and TRBJ2-3; 9 nucleotides match TRBD2. CDR1 and CDR2 (germline): MNHEY, SVGAGI. The CDR3 sequence is 14 residues long. The trim removed 2 bases at V and 7 bases at J, leaving 4 bases unmatched. This CDR3 is CASSYGGGANTQYF. DNA of the CDR3: TGTGCCAGCAGTTACGGCGGGGGGGCTAATACGCAGTATTTT.

The chain uses TRBV3-1 and TRBJ1-2, with a possible D match to TRBD1 (5 bases). The CDR3 is made up of 12 amino acids. Deletions cut 8 bases from V and 4 bases from J, with 11 bases between. Germline CDR1 is LGHDT and CDR2 is YNNKEL (reference sequence). As DNA, the CDR3 is TGTGCCAGCGGGGCGACCGGCTATGGCTACACCTTC. It translates to CASGATGYGYTF.

This clonotype has just a few counts. This chain links TRBV6-1 with TRBJ2-7; D gene uncertain. Germline CDR1 is MNHNS and CDR2 is SASEGT. V gave up 6 bases and J gave up 3 bases, with 18 bases separating them. This CDR3 is 15 amino acids long. In DNA, the CDR3 is TGTGCCAGCAGCTTTGCCCCGATTGGGGTCTACGAGCAGTACTTC. Translating it yields CASSFAPIGVYEQYF.

The chain carries TRBV5-5 and TRBJ1-1, with D tentatively TRBD1 (6 bases). The V end was cut by 4 bases, the J end by 1 base, with 14 bases between. CDR3 length: 15 amino acids. Looked up from germline, CDR1 is SGHKS and CDR2 is YYEKEE (reference sequence). The CDR3 sequence: CASSPYLTGNTEAFF. The CDR3 DNA reads as TGTGCCAGCAGCCCATACCTGACAGGGAACACTGAAGCTTTCTTT.

This clonotype was recorded at least ten times. The chain links TRBV27 to TRBJ2-5, with 8 bases identical to TRBD2. The CDR3 extends over 15 amino acids. The ends lost 5 bases at V and 2 bases at J; junction bases unmatched: 7. CDR1 is MNHEY, CDR2 SMNVEV, per germline (reference sequence). The CDR3 coding sequence is TGTGCCAGCAGTCTACTAGCGGAGCCGCAAGAGACCCAGTACTTC. This sequence encodes CASSLLAEPQETQYF.

V gene TRBV5-1 combines with J gene TRBJ2-3; D is uncertain. Trimming took off 1 base at V and 0 bases at J, with 6 bases between the two ends. Germline CDR1 is SGHRS and CDR2 is YFSETQ. This CDR3 has 14 residues. The CDR3 region is CASSLQTSTDTQYF. CDR3 in DNA: TGCGCCAGCAGCTTGCAGACTAGCACAGATACGCAGTATTTT.

This clonotype has just a few counts. The chain links TRBV28 to TRBJ2-1, with D maybe TRBD2 (5 bases). Germline CDR1 and CDR2: MDHEN and SYDVKM. Trimming stripped 7 bases from V and 6 bases from J, with 13 bases between. CDR3 size: 13 residues. The CDR3 loop is CASTIGVLNEQFF. CDR3 sequence (DNA): TGTGCCAGCACTATCGGGGTCCTCAATGAGCAGTTCTTC.

This clonotype was counted ten times or more. This sequence joins TRBV18 and TRBJ2-7; possible D gene TRBD1, 5 bases. Between the trimmed V and J ends, which lost 2 bases and 3 bases, there was a span of 14 bases. CDR1 KGHSH and CDR2 LQKENI come from the germline V gene. CDR3 size: 15 residues. CDR3 nucleotide sequence: TGTGCCAGCTCACCAGGGCAGGGTACGATCTACGAGCAGTACTTC. This encodes CASSPGQGTIYEQYF.

This clonotype was counted at least ten times. The chain recombines TRBV27 with TRBJ1-6; D is perhaps TRBD1 (5 bases). Trimming stripped 5 bases from V and 7 bases from J, with 12 bases between. The CDR3 is 14 residues long. Looked up from germline, CDR1 is MNHEY and CDR2 is SMNVEV (reference sequence). DNA for the CDR3: TGTGCCAGCAGTCGACAGCAGCCGAATTCACCCCTCCACTTT. Translated, it gives CASSRQQPNSPLHF.

This clonotype was seen many times. The chain couples TRBV5-1 to TRBJ1-1; D is undetermined. The CDR3 contains 16 residues. V was cut by 0 bases and J by 3 bases, with 15 bases left in between. The germline CDR1 and CDR2 sequences are SGHRS and YFSETQ. CDR3 sequence (DNA): TGCGCCAGCAGCTTGGAACTTCCCGGCAGTGACACTGAAGCTTTCTTT. This encodes CASSLELPGSDTEAFF.

In this sample, this clonotype turned up many times. CDR3 region: CASSLKGEETQYF. As DNA, the CDR3 is TGTGCCAGCAGCTTGAAAGGGGAAGAGACCCAGTACTTC. J is TRBJ2-5 and V is TRBV5-4, with a weak D call TRBD1 (5 bases). The germline CDR1 and CDR2 sequences are SGHNT and YYREEE (reference sequence). Deletions cut 1 base from V and 3 bases from J, with 7 bases between. The CDR3 consists of 13 residues.

The chain uses TRBV6-5 and TRBJ1-5; maybe TRBD1 (6 bases). V shed 6 bases and J shed 6 bases, with 21 bases lying between them. CDR1 MNHEY and CDR2 SVGAGI come from the germline V gene. CDR3 length: 16 amino acids. The DNA for the CDR3 is TGTGCCAGCAGCCGAGGTGGCAGGGAGGGGGTTCAGCCCCAGCATTTT. Amino acids: CASSRGGREGVQPQHF.

This clonotype was observed many times. The gene calls are TRBV5-1 and TRBJ2-3; D unclear. Germline V gene data show CDR1 as SGHRS and CDR2 as YFSETQ. V was shortened by 0 bases and J by 0 bases, with 14 bases between the two germline ends. This CDR3 has 17 amino acids. CDR3 sequence: CASSLEGFPTSTDTQYF. The CDR3 coding sequence is TGCGCCAGCAGCTTGGAAGGCTTTCCTACTAGCACAGATACGCAGTATTTT.

This clonotype was seen at least ten times. The V gene is TRBV5-6, the J gene TRBJ2-7; 7 bases align to TRBD1. V trimming: 4 bases; J trimming: 6 bases; junction bases outside the gene matches: 13. The CDR3 totals 15 residues. The germline CDR1 and CDR2 sequences are SGHDT and YYEEEE. CDR3 region: CASSGAAGGPVEQYF. CDR3 in DNA: TGTGCCAGCAGCGGGGCGGCAGGGGGTCCGGTCGAGCAGTACTTC.

The chain is built from TRBV20-1 and TRBJ2-7; D may be TRBD1 or TRBD2 (5 bases each). This CDR3 contains 13 residues. Germline CDR1 DFQATT, CDR2 SNEGSKA (reference sequence). V lost 1 base, J lost 3 bases, and 10 bases lay in between. The CDR3 bases are TGCAGTGCTAGAGTCAGAGGGGACTACGAGCAGTACTTC. It specifies CSARVRGDYEQYF.

The V and J genes are TRBV12-3 or TRBV12-4 and TRBJ2-2; D might be TRBD2 (5 bases). The CDR3 has 14 amino acids. Between the trimmed V and J ends, which lost 6 bases and 6 bases, there was a span of 14 bases. Written as DNA, the CDR3 is TGTGCCAGCAGACCGCCGGGGTGGGCCGGGGAGCTGTTTTTT. Residues: CASRPPGWAGELFF.

This clonotype has a count of ten or more. CDR3 region: CASSPAGLAGAASDTQYF. The CDR3 DNA sequence: TGTGCCAGCAGTCCCGCGGGACTAGCGGGGGCTGCGTCAGATACGCAGTATTTT. The chain employs TRBV3-1 and TRBJ2-3; 14 bases agree with TRBD2. CDR1 and CDR2 (germline): LGHDT, YNNKEL (reference sequence). The V and J ends lost 6 bases and 4 bases, in that order; junction bases with no gene match: 12. CDR3 length: 18 amino acids.

J is TRBJ1-5 and V is TRBV4-1; the D is unclear. The CDR3 runs 14 residues. CDR1 MGHRA and CDR2 YSYEKL come from the germline V gene. V was pared by 1 base and J by 9 bases, with 13 bases between. The CDR3 nucleotides read TGCGCCAGCAGCCAAGGTCCCGGGGTCGGGCCCCAGCATTTT. Protein product: CASSQGPGVGPQHF.

This clonotype has a count of ten or more. The chain employs TRBV11-1 and TRBJ2-7, with 10 bases matching TRBD2. This CDR3 is 15 amino acids long. V lost 5 bases to trimming and J lost 4 bases; unmatched junction nucleotides: 8. CDR1 is SGHAT, CDR2 FQDESV, per germline (reference sequence). Written as DNA, the CDR3 is TGTGCCAGCAGCCCAGCGGGGGGGCTATGGTACGAGCAGTACTTC. Translation: CASSPAGGLWYEQYF.

This chain connects TRBV20-1 to TRBJ1-2; D is possibly TRBD1 (6 bases). The CDR3 sequence is 19 residues long. Germline-derived CDR1 and CDR2 are DFQATT and SNEGSKA (reference sequence). V lost 0 bases and J 2 bases, leaving 25 bases between the germline ends. The CDR3: CSAREFVPYPGQENYGYTF. The CDR3 nucleotides are TGCAGTGCTAGAGAATTCGTCCCTTACCCGGGACAAGAGAACTATGGCTACACCTTC.

This clonotype was seen many times. The V gene is TRBV9, the J gene TRBJ1-2; 8 nucleotides align to TRBD1. The V segment lost 0 bases and the J segment 6 bases; nucleotides outside the gene matches: 7. The CDR3 runs to 15 residues. Germline assignment: CDR1 SGDLS and CDR2 YYNGEE. The CDR3 nucleotides are TGTGCCAGCAGCGTAGCTCTGGACAGGGAGGATGGCTACACCTTC. This translates into CASSVALDREDGYTF. Full variable domain (remainder filled in from reference TRBV9 and TRBJ1-2): DSGVTQTPKHLITATGQRVTLRCSPRSGDLSVYWYQQSLDQGLQFLIQYYNGEERAKGNILERFSAQQFPDLHSELNLSSLELGDSALYFCASSVALDREDGYTFGSGTRLTVV.

In this sample, this clonotype turned up a few times. The CDR3 sequence: CASSGDGNEQFF. In DNA, the CDR3 is TGTGCCAGCAGTGGGGACGGCAATGAGCAGTTCTTC. The chain uses TRBV2 and TRBJ2-1; either TRBD1 or TRBD2 may fit D (5 bases each). Germline CDR1 reads SNHLY; CDR2 reads FYNNEI. This CDR3 has 12 residues. Trimming stripped 4 bases from V and 6 bases from J, with 7 bases between.